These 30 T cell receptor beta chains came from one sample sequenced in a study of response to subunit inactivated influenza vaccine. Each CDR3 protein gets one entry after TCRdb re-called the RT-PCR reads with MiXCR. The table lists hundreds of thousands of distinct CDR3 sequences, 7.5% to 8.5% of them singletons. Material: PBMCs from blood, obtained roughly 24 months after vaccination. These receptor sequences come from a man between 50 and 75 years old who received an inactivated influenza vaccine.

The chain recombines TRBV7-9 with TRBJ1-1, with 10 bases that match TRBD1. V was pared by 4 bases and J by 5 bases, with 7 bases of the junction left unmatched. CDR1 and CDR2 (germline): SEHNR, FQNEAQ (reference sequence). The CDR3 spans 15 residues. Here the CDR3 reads CASSSRTGGMTEAFF. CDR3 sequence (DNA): TGTGCCAGCAGCTCTCGGACAGGGGGTATGACTGAAGCTTTCTTT.

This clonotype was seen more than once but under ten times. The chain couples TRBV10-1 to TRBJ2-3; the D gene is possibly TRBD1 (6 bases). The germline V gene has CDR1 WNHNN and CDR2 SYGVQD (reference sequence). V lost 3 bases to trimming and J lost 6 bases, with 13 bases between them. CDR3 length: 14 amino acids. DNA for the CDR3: TGCGCCAGCAGTGACCGGGACATGTTGGATACGCAGTATTTT. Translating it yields CASSDRDMLDTQYF.

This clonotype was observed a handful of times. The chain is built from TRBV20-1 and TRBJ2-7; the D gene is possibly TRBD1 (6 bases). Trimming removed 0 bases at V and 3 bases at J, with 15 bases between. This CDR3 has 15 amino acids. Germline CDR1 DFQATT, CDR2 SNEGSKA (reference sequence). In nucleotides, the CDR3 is TGCAGTGCTAGAGATCAGACAGGTCCAGACTACGAGCAGTACTTC. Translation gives CSARDQTGPDYEQYF.

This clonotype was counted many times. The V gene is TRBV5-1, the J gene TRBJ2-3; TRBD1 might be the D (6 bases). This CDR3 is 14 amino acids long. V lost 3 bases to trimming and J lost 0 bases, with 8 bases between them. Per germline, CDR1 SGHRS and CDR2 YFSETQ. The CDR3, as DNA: TGCGCCAGCAGCTCTGGACAGAGCACAGATACGCAGTATTTT. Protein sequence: CASSSGQSTDTQYF.

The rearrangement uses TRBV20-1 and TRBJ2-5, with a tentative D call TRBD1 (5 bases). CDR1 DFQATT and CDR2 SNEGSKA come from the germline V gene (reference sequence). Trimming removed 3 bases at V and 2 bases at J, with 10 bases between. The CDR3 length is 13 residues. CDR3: CSASIDSQETQYF. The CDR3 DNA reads TGCAGTGCTAGTATCGACAGTCAAGAGACCCAGTACTTC.

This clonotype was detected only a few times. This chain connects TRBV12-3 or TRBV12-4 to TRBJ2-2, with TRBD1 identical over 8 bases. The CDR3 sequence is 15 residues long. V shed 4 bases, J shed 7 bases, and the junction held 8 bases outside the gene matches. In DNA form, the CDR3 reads TGTGCCAGCAGTTCTCCCAGGGGGCGGTTCGGGGAGCTGTTTTTT. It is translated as CASSSPRGRFGELFF.

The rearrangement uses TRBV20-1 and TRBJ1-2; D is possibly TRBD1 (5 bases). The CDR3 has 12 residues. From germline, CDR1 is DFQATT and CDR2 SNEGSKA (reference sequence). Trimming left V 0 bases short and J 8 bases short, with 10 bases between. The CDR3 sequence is CSARDRWDGYTF. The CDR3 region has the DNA TGCAGTGCTAGAGATCGGTGGGACGGCTACACCTTC.

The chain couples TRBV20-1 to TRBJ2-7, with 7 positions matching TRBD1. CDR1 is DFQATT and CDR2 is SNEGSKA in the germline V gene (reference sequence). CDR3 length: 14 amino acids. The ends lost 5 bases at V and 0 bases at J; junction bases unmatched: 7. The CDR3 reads CSASGQQISYEQYF. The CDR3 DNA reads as TGCAGTGCTTCGGGACAGCAAATCTCCTACGAGCAGTACTTC.

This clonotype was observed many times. CDR3 sequence reads: CASSLDESWPDTQYF. CDR3 coding DNA: TGTGCCAGCAGCTTAGATGAAAGCTGGCCAGATACGCAGTATTTT. The rearrangement uses TRBV11-2 and TRBJ2-3; D unresolved. The V gene lost 0 bases and the J gene lost 4 bases, with 11 bases spanning the gap. This CDR3 contains 15 residues. Germline V gene sequence: CDR1 SGHAT, CDR2 FQNNGV.

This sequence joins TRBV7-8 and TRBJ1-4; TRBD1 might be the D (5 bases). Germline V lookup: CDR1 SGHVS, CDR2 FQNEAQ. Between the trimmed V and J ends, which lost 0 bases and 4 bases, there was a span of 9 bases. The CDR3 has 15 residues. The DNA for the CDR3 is TGTGCCAGCAGCTTAGCGGGGCGGAATAATGAAAAACTGTTTTTT. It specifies CASSLAGRNNEKLFF.

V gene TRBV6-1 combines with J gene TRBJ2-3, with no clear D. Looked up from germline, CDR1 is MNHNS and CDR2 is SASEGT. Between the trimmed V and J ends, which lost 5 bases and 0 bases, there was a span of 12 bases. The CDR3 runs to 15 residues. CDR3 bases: TGTGCCAGCAGTCCCCGTTACCCTAGCACAGATACGCAGTATTTT. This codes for CASSPRYPSTDTQYF.

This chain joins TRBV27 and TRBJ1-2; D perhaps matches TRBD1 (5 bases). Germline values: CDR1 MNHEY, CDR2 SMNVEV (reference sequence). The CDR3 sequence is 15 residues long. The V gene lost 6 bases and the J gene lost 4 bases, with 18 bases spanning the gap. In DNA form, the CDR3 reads TGTGCCAGCAGCCCCACCCCAGGGAAGAGCTATGGCTACACCTTC. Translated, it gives CASSPTPGKSYGYTF.

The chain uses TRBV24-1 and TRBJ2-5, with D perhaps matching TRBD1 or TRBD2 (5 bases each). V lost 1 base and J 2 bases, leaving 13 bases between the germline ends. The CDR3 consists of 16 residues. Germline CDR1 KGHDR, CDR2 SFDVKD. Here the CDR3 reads CATSDFPRGLQETQYF. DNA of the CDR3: TGTGCCACCAGTGATTTCCCGAGGGGCCTGCAAGAGACCCAGTACTTC.

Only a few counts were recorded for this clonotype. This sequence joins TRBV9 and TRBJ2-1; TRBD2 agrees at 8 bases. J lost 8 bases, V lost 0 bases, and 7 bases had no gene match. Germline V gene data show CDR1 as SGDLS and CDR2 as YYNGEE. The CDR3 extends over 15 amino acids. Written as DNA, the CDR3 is TGTGCCAGCAGCGTAGACCAGCGGGAGTATGATGAGCAGTTCTTC. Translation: CASSVDQREYDEQFF.

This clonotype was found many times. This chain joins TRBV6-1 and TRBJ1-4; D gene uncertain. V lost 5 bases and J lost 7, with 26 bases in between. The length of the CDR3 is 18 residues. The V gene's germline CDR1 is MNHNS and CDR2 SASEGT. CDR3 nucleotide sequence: TGTGCCAGCAGTAGTGTTATTGGCGGACTAAAGGGTGTTGAAAAACTGTTTTTT. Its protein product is CASSSVIGGLKGVEKLFF.

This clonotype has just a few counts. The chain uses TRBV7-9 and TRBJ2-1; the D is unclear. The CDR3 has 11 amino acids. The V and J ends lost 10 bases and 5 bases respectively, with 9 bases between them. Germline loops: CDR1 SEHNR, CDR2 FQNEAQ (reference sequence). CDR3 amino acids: CATARHNEQFF. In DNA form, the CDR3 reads TGTGCCACAGCTCGACACAATGAGCAGTTCTTC.

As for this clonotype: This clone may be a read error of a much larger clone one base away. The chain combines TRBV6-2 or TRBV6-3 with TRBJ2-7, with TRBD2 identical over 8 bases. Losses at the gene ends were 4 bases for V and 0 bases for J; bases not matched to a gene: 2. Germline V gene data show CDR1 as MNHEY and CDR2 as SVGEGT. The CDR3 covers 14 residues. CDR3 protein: CASSFSGASYEQYF. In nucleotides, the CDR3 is TGTGCCAGCAGTTTTAGCGGGGCCTCCTACGAGCAGTACTTC.

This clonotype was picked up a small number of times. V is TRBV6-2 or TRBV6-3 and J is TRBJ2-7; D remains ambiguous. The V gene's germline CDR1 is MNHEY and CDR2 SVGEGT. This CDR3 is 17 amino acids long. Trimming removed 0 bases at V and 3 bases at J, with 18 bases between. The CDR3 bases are TGTGCCAGCAGTTACTCGTTAGGTTCTCAAATCTTCTACGAGCAGTACTTC. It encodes CASSYSLGSQIFYEQYF.

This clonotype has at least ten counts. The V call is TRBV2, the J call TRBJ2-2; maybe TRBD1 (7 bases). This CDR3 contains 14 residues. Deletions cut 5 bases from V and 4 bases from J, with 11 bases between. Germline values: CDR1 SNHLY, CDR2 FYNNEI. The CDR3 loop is CASSKQGGTGELFF. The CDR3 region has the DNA TGTGCCAGCAGTAAGCAGGGGGGCACCGGGGAGCTGTTTTTT.

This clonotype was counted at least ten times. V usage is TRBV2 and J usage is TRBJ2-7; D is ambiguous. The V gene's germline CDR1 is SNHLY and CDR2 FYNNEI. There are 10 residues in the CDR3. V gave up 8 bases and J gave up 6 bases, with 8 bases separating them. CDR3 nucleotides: TGTGCCAGCGCATTTTTCGAGCAGTACTTC. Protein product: CASAFFEQYF.

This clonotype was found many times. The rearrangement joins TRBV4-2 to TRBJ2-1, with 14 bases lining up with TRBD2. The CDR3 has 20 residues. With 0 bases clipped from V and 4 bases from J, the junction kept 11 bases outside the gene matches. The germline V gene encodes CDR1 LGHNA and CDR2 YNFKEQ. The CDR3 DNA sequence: TGTGCCAGCAGCCAAGATATGTCCGGGACTAGCGGGGGAGTATACAATGAGCAGTTCTTC. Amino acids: CASSQDMSGTSGGVYNEQFF.

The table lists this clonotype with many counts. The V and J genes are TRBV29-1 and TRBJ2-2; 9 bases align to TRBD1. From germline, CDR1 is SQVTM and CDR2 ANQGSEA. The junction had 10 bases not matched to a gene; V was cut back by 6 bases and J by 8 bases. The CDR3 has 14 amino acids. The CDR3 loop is CSVATGGIHGELFF. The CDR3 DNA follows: TGCAGCGTAGCGACAGGGGGGATCCATGGGGAGCTGTTTTTT.

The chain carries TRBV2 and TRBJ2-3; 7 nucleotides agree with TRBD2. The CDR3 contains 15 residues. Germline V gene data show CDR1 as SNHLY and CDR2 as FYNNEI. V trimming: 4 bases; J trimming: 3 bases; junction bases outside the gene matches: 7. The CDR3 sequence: CASSGEGRRTDTQYF. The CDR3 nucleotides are TGTGCCAGCAGTGGGGAGGGACGGCGGACAGATACGCAGTATTTT.

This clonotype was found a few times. The CDR3 loop reads CASRGTGKSYEQYF. CDR3 sequence (DNA): TGTGCCAGCAGGGGGACAGGGAAAAGCTACGAGCAGTACTTC. The J gene is TRBJ2-7, the V gene TRBV6-2 or TRBV6-3; TRBD1 agrees at 9 bases. Unmatched junction bases numbered 6, after V lost 6 bases and J lost 3 bases. The CDR3 totals 14 residues. Germline values: CDR1 MNHEY, CDR2 SVGEGT.

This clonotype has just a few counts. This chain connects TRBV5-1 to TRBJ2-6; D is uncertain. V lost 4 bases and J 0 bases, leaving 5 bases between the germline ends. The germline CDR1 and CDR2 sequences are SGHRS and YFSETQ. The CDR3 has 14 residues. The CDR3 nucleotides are TGCGCCAGCAGCGCCAACTCTGGGGCCAACGTCCTGACTTTC. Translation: CASSANSGANVLTF. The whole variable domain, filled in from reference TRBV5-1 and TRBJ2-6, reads KAGVTQTPRYLIKTRGQQVTLSCSPISGHRSVSWYQQTPGQGLQFLFEYFSETQRNKGNFPGRFSGRQFSNSRSEMNVSTLELGDSALYLCASSANSGANVLTFGAGSRLTVL.

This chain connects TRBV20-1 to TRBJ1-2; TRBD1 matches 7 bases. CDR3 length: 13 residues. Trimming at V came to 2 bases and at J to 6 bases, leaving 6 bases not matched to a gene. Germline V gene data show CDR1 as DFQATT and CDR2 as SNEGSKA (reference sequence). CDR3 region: CSARQDRDHGYTF. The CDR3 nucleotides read TGCAGTGCTAGACAAGACAGGGACCATGGCTACACCTTC.

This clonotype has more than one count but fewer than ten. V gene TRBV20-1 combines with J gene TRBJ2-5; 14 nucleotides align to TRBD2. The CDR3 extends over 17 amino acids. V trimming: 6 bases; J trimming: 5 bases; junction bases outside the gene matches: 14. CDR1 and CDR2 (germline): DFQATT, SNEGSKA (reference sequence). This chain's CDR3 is CSAVLTSGRAEVETQYF. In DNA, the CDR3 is TGCAGTGCCGTCCTGACTAGCGGGAGGGCCGAAGTGGAGACCCAGTACTTC.

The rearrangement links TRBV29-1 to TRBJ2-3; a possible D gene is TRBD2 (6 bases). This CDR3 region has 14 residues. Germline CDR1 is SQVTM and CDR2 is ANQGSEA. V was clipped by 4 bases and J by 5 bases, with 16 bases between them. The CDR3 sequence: CSVGRSGDRDTQYF. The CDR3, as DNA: TGCAGCGTTGGAAGGTCGGGGGACCGAGATACGCAGTATTTT.

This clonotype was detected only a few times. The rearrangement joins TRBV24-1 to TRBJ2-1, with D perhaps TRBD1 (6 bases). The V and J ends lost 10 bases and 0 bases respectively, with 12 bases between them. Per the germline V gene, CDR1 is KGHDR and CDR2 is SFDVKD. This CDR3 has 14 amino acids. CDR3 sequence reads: CATSPDSSYNEQFF. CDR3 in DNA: TGTGCCACTTCTCCGGACAGCTCCTACAATGAGCAGTTCTTC.

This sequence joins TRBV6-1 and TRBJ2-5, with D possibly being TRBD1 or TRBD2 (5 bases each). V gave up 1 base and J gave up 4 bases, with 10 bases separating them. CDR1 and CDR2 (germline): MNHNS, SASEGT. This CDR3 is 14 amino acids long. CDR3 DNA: TGTGCCAGCAGTGAAGTTGGGGGTGGAGAGACCCAGTACTTC. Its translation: CASSEVGGGETQYF.